Sequencing of this T cell receptor beta chain was carried out in a study of blood T cells in healthy people across ages. In this sample, this clonotype turned up a few times. Its specificity is not known. Notes on the study in general: Roughly linear declines in TCR beta diversity per million T cells occurred with age.

It was with a sample-barcoded 5' primer and a J-beta primer mix that a second PCR of roughly 7 to 12 cycles was run. Any given sample supplied a minimum of 3 million CDR3-containing paired-end reads. TCRdb used MiXCR to reprocess the 5' RACE reads, holding one entry per CDR3 protein. The sample gives about 1.1 million distinct CDR3 sequences, 30% to 40% of which show up once; roughly 14% is in the top ten. Sequenced input: blood. The TCR originated in a man aged 18 to 30 in good health.

The CDR3 region has the DNA TGTGCCAGCAGGCGACTAGCGGGGGGCACAGATACGCAGTATTTT. Amino acids: CASRRLAGGTDTQYF. The chain is built from TRBV12-3 or TRBV12-4 and TRBJ2-3; the match to TRBD2 covers 12 bases. The CDR3 is 15 amino acids. J gave up 1 base and V 6 bases, and 2 bases lay outside the gene matches.